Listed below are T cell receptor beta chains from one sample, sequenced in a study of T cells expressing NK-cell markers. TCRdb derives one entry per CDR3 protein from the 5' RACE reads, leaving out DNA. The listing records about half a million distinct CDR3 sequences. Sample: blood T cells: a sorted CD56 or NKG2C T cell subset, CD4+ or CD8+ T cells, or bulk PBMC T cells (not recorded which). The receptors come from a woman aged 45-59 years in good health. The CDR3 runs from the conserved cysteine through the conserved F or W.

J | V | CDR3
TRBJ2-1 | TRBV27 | CASSFSPGRDNEQFF
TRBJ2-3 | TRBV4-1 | CASSQDWGIDTQYF
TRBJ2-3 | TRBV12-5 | CASGLVVGPTDTQYF
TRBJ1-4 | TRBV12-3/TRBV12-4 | CASSFDQKQGELFF
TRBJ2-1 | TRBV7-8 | CASIGGEVHEQFF
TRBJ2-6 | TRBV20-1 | CSARERGTGANVLTF
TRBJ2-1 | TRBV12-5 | CASGLGDREDEQFF
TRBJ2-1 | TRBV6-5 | CASSPRLAGSGEQFF
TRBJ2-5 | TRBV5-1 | CASSLALAGGGQETQYF
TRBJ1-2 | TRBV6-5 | CASSLLKGQGARCTF
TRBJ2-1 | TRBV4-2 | CASSQFSGAAYNEQFF
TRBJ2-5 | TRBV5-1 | CASSLAGTRKETQYF
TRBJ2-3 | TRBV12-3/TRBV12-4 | CASTNILAGPTDTQYF
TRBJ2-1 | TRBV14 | CASSYGQGRTGYNEQFF
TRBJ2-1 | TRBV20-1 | CSARGTGRYNEQFF
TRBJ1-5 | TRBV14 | CASRTRQTNNQPQHF
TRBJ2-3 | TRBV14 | CASSHRGPGNTQYF
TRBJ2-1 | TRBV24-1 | CATKGQYNEQFF
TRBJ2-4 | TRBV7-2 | CASSPSVLADIQYF
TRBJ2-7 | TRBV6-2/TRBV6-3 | CASTAPSRYEQYF
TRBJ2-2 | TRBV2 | CASSVVRLAGGSGELFF
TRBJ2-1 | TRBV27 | CASTLVGSTSGRAGEQFF
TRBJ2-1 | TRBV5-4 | CASTLGLAGHNEQFF
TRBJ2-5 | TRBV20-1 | CSAIGQGAQTQYF
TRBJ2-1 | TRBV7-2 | CASSFLPRYNEQFF
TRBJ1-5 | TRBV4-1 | CASSQETEAQPQHF
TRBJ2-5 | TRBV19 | CASTPDSQRETQYF
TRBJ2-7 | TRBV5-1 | CASSLERARAEQYF
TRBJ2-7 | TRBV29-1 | CSVEDSGQTYEQYF
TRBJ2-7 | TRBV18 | CASSPRQGNYEQYF